This T cell receptor (beta chain) was retrieved from a study of T cell responses to AZD1222 COVID-19 vaccine. Libraries were prepared by immunoSEQ multiplex PCR; TCRdb keeps only in-frame clonotypes and omits some of them. Of 95,000 to 130,000 clones in the sample, just over 85% were seen once. The clonotype originates from an adult in good health. The specimen was peripheral blood, collected on day 0 of AZD1222 vaccination.

In nucleotides, the CDR3 is TGCAGTGCCAGTCCGTTCTCGGGCGGTGACTACGAGCAGTACTTC. It codes for CSASPFSGGDYEQYF. V gene TRBV20-1 combines with J gene TRBJ2-7; D unresolved. The V gene lost 6 bases and the J gene lost 3 bases, with 21 bases spanning the gap. In germline, CDR1 is DFQATT, CDR2 SNEGSKA (reference sequence). The CDR3 contains 15 residues.